A single sample gave rise to the 26 T cell receptor beta chains below, sequenced in a study of OX40 agonist ivuxolimab in advanced cancers. The library was obtained by the immunoSEQ multiplex PCR assay. TCRdb mirrors the immuneACCESS table, restricted to in-frame sequences. Some clones are absent from its copies; in checked studies, under half trace to an unresolved V gene, and the reason for the others is unknown. This sample holds about 27,000 clones; 85% to 90% were observed only once. Of the sample, about 20% falls within the top ten clones. The starting material was CD4+ or CD8+ T cells sorted from blood, obtained in a trial of the OX40 agonist ivuxolimab. The receptor source for this set is an adult with an advanced solid tumor such as melanoma, head and neck, liver or kidney cancer.

This chain joins TRBV7-8 and TRBJ2-7; 8 bases match TRBD1. From germline, CDR1 is SGHVS and CDR2 FQNEAQ. After removal of 5 bases from V and 3 bases from J, the junction contained 12 bases not matched to a gene. The CDR3 runs to 16 residues. The CDR3 protein is CASSAQSGTGNYEQYF. The CDR3 DNA is TGTGCCAGCAGCGCTCAGTCCGGGACAGGAAACTACGAGCAGTACTTC.

The CDR3 DNA follows: TGTGCCAGCAGTATGATCGGAACAGATACGCAGTATTTT. As protein: CASSMIGTDTQYF. The chain links TRBV7-3 to TRBJ2-3; D is uncertain. The CDR3 extends over 13 amino acids. Trimming removed 6 bases from V and 3 bases from J, with 10 bases in between. Germline lookup yields CDR1 SGHTA and CDR2 FQGTGA.

The chain recombines TRBV27 with TRBJ2-7; TRBD1 aligns across 9 bases. The CDR3 loop spans 16 amino acids. Germline values: CDR1 MNHEY, CDR2 SMNVEV (reference sequence). Trimming took 4 bases from V and 2 from J; bases not matched to a gene: 9. The CDR3 is CASSSSGTGFTYEQYF. Written as DNA, the CDR3 is TGTGCCAGCAGTTCCTCCGGGACAGGGTTTACCTACGAGCAGTACTTC.

This clone is a singleton in its sample. The V call is TRBV6-6, the J call TRBJ1-4; D is undetermined. Deletions cut 3 bases from V and 0 bases from J, with 8 bases between. This CDR3 spans 15 amino acids. Germline CDR1 and CDR2: MNHNY and SVGAGI (reference sequence). CDR3 amino acids: CASSYMAATNEKLFF. DNA of the CDR3: TGTGCCAGCAGTTATATGGCAGCAACTAATGAAAAACTGTTTTTT.

The chain is built from TRBV28 and TRBJ1-4; unclear D gene. Trimming took 10 bases from V and 7 from J, leaving 13 bases between them. This CDR3 region has 12 residues. Germline CDR1 reads MDHEN; CDR2 reads SYDVKM. CDR3 region: CATAVGTEKLFF. CDR3 bases: TGTGCCACGGCGGTGGGTACTGAAAAACTGTTTTTT.

The rearrangement joins TRBV5-6 to TRBJ1-4; TRBD1 matches at 11 bases. The ends lost 3 bases at V and 8 bases at J; junction bases unmatched: 9. This CDR3 has 16 residues. Germline lookup yields CDR1 SGHDT and CDR2 YYEEEE. The CDR3 DNA sequence: TGTGCCAGCAGCTCCATCGGACAGGGGGCCGGAGAAAAACTGTTTTTT. Amino acids: CASSSIGQGAGEKLFF.

The rearrangement joins TRBV5-6 to TRBJ1-5, with a weak D call TRBD1 (6 bases). The CDR3 runs 12 residues. With 2 bases removed from V and 7 bases from J, the gap between germline ends came to 7 bases. Germline V lookup: CDR1 SGHDT, CDR2 YYEEEE. CDR3 sequence (DNA): TGTGCCAGCAGCTTTGGGGGCCAGCCCCAGCATTTT. Encoded protein: CASSFGGQPQHF.

The V call is TRBV11-2, the J call TRBJ2-5; 9 positions match TRBD2. Trimming removed 10 bases from V and 5 bases from J; junction bases left unmatched: 17. CDR3 length equals 16 residues. The V gene's germline CDR1 is SGHAT and CDR2 FQNNGV. CDR3 amino acids: CATRGLAGQAGETQYF. DNA for the CDR3: TGTGCCACCAGAGGCCTAGCGGGGCAAGCGGGGGAGACCCAGTACTTC.

This CDR3 is CASSLETGTVTEAFF. For the CDR3, the DNA is TGCGCCAGCAGCTTGGAGACAGGGACTGTTACTGAAGCTTTCTTT. The rearrangement joins TRBV5-1 to TRBJ1-1, with 7 bases aligning to TRBD1. The CDR3 sequence is 15 residues long. The germline CDR1 and CDR2 sequences are SGHRS and YFSETQ. V trimming: 0 bases; J trimming: 5 bases; junction bases outside the gene matches: 7.

The chain carries TRBV27 and TRBJ2-2; D is uncertain. Germline CDR1 reads MNHEY; CDR2 reads SMNVEV (reference sequence). V dropped 4 bases and J dropped 6 bases, with 3 bases sitting between them. This CDR3 is built from 11 residues. CDR3 DNA: TGTGCCAGCAGTTGGGCCGGGGAGCTGTTTTTT. Its protein product is CASSWAGELFF.

The rearrangement links TRBV29-1 to TRBJ2-7, with a possible D match to TRBD1 (5 bases). Germline V gene data show CDR1 as SQVTM and CDR2 as ANQGSEA. This CDR3 has 12 residues. V dropped 4 bases and J dropped 2 bases, with 9 bases sitting between them. CDR3 loop: CSVVTETYEQYF. In DNA form, the CDR3 reads TGCAGCGTTGTGACAGAGACCTACGAGCAGTACTTC.

The rearrangement joins TRBV29-1 to TRBJ2-2; D remains ambiguous. V gave up 4 bases and J gave up 0 bases, with 9 bases separating them. The germline V gene encodes CDR1 SQVTM and CDR2 ANQGSEA. This CDR3 has 14 amino acids. The CDR3 is CSVVLSANTGELFF. CDR3 DNA sequence: TGCAGCGTTGTTCTCTCGGCGAACACCGGGGAGCTGTTTTTT.

V and J are TRBV7-6 and TRBJ1-1, with D maybe TRBD1 (5 bases). This CDR3 contains 14 residues. V lost 5 bases, J lost 5 bases, and 15 bases lay in between. The germline gives CDR1 SGHVS, CDR2 FNYEAQ. Written as DNA, the CDR3 is TGTGCCAGCAGCCTGGAGGGGATGGGTACTGAAGCTTTCTTT. Protein sequence: CASSLEGMGTEAFF.

Only a few counts were recorded for this clone. The gene calls are TRBV2 and TRBJ1-1; D remains ambiguous. Germline loops: CDR1 SNHLY, CDR2 FYNNEI. The CDR3 covers 13 residues. Trimming took off 1 base at V and 1 base at J, with 4 bases between the two ends. This chain's CDR3 is CASSEGRNTEAFF. The CDR3, as DNA: TGTGCCAGCAGTGAAGGCAGGAACACTGAAGCTTTCTTT.

This rearrangement joins TRBV7-8 to TRBJ2-1, with D maybe TRBD1 (6 bases). Germline CDR1 is SGHVS and CDR2 is FQNEAQ. The CDR3 covers 11 residues. The germline V and J ends were trimmed by 9 bases and 6 bases, with 9 bases remaining between them. CDR3 protein: CASKQGNEQFF. For the CDR3, the DNA is TGTGCCAGTAAACAGGGCAATGAGCAGTTCTTC.

The chain recombines TRBV18 with TRBJ2-7; the D gene could be TRBD1 or TRBD2 (6 bases each). The CDR3 is 15 amino acids. V dropped 2 bases and J dropped 2 bases, with 13 bases sitting between them. Germline loops: CDR1 KGHSH, CDR2 LQKENI. CDR3: CASSPIGGRTYEQYF. In DNA, the CDR3 is TGTGCCAGCTCACCAATCGGGGGCAGAACCTACGAGCAGTACTTC.

This chain links TRBV11-3 with TRBJ2-1; TRBD1 matches at 9 bases. V was pared by 8 bases and J by 2 bases, with 7 bases of the junction left unmatched. Germline V gives CDR1 SGHNT, CDR2 YENEEA. The CDR3 is 15 residues long. The DNA for the CDR3 is TGTGCCAGCTCCCTAGGGGACAGGGCCTACAATGAGCAGTTCTTC. Translation gives CASSLGDRAYNEQFF.

The chain employs TRBV6-1 and TRBJ2-7; 7 positions agree with TRBD1. V lost 5 bases to trimming and J lost 2 bases; unmatched junction nucleotides: 3. The V gene's germline CDR1 is MNHNS and CDR2 SASEGT. The CDR3 loop spans 13 amino acids. The CDR3 reads CASSWDSTYEQYF. The CDR3 coding sequence is TGTGCCAGCAGTTGGGACAGCACCTACGAGCAGTACTTC.

The DNA for the CDR3 is TGTGCCACCGCGAGACTAGCGGGGTTTAAATACGAGCAGTACTTC. Translation: CATARLAGFKYEQYF. The rearrangement links TRBV27 to TRBJ2-7; TRBD2 matches at 11 bases. This CDR3 comprises 15 residues. V shed 10 bases, J shed 4 bases, and the junction held 12 bases outside the gene matches. Germline lookup yields CDR1 MNHEY and CDR2 SMNVEV (reference sequence).

The J gene is TRBJ2-5, the V gene TRBV19; 10 bases are shared with TRBD2. CDR1 and CDR2 from the germline V gene are LNHDA and SQIVND (reference sequence). V shed 3 bases and J 2 bases; nucleotides not matched to a gene: 3. This CDR3 is 15 amino acids long. In DNA, the CDR3 is TGTGCCAGTAGTATGACTAGCGGGCCGCAAGAGACCCAGTACTTC. As protein: CASSMTSGPQETQYF.

Concerning this clone: An end of the junction differs from the germline gene, which may be a read error. The chain is built from TRBV7-2 and TRBJ2-7, with D perhaps matching TRBD2 (5 bases). The CDR3 extends over 15 amino acids. Germline lookup yields CDR1 SGHTA and CDR2 FQGNSA. The CDR3 sequence: CASSFSPGVDPQTQF. The CDR3 nucleotides read TGTGCCAGCAGCTTTTCGCCCGGGGTCGACCCTCAGACCCAATTC.

This clone has just one count. The chain couples TRBV6-5 to TRBJ2-5, with 10 nucleotides matching TRBD2. Germline V gene sequence: CDR1 MNHEY, CDR2 SVGAGI. CDR3 size: 14 residues. V gave up 3 bases and J gave up 3 bases; unmatched junction bases: 1. The CDR3 bases are TGTGCCAGCAGTTATACTAGCGGGGAAGAGACCCAGTACTTC. Translating gives CASSYTSGEETQYF.

The J gene is TRBJ2-1, the V gene TRBV7-9, with 11 bases matching TRBD2. Germline trimming cut 1 base from V and 4 bases from J; bases unmatched to any gene: 6. CDR3 length equals 17 residues. Germline CDR1 reads SEHNR; CDR2 reads FQNEAQ (reference sequence). The CDR3 loop is CASSLEPPSGRYNEQFF. CDR3 sequence (DNA): TGTGCCAGCAGCTTAGAGCCCCCTAGCGGGAGGTACAATGAGCAGTTCTTC. Together with reference TRBV7-9 and TRBJ2-1, the CDR3 gives the full variable domain: DTGVSQNPRHKITKRGQNVTFRCDPISEHNRLYWYRQTLGQGPEFLTYFQNEAQLEKSRLLSDRFSAERPKGSFSTLEIQRTEQGDSAMYLCASSLEPPSGRYNEQFFGPGTRLTVL.

CDR3 sequence (DNA): TGTGCCAGCAGCCCCGGACCCGGGGAGCTGTTTTTT. Amino acids: CASSPGPGELFF. This chain joins TRBV7-6 and TRBJ2-2; no clear D. Germline assignment: CDR1 SGHVS and CDR2 FNYEAQ. V was clipped by 5 bases and J by 6 bases, with 7 bases between them. The CDR3 is 12 residues long.

The CDR3 here is CASSIDSGGTAEQFF. CDR3 bases: TGTGCCAGTAGTATAGATAGCGGGGGGACAGCTGAGCAGTTCTTC. The chain couples TRBV19 to TRBJ2-1, with 10 bases fitting TRBD2. Germline CDR1 reads LNHDA; CDR2 reads SQIVND (reference sequence). The CDR3 length is 15 residues. J gave up 9 bases and V 0 bases, and 5 bases lay outside the gene matches.

This sequence joins TRBV6-6 and TRBJ2-2; 10 bases map to TRBD1. Germline V lookup: CDR1 MNHNY, CDR2 SVGAGI (reference sequence). This CDR3 is 15 amino acids long. With 6 bases clipped from V and 7 bases from J, the junction kept 8 bases outside the gene matches. CDR3 sequence reads: CASSLDRGQDGELFF. CDR3 DNA: TGTGCCAGCAGCCTCGACAGGGGGCAGGACGGGGAGCTGTTTTTT.